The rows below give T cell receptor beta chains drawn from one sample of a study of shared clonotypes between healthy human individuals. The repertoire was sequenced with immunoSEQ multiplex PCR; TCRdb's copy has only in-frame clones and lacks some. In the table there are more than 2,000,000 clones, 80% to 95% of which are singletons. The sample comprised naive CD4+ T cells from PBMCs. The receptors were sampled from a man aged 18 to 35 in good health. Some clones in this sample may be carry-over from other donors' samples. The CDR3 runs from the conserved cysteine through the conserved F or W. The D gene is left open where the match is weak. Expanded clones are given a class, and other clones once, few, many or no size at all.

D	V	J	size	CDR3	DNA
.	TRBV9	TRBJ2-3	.	CASSEGVGTHSTDTQYF	TGTGCCAGCAGCGAGGGTGTTGGGACCCACAGCACAGATACGCAGTATTTT
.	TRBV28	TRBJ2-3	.	CASSRPGPARADTQYF	TGTGCCAGCAGTCGACCGGGCCCTGCGAGGGCAGATACGCAGTATTTT
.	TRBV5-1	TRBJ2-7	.	CASSLAPGTPNYEQYF	TGCGCCAGCAGCTTGGCTCCCGGGACTCCTAACTACGAGCAGTACTTC
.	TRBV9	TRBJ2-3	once	CASSVIGGSDTQYF	TGTGCCAGCAGCGTAATTGGGGGATCAGATACGCAGTATTTT
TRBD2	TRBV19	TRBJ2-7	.	CASSILPASGSHYEQYF	TGTGCCAGTAGTATCCTCCCTGCTAGCGGCTCTCACTACGAGCAGTACTTC
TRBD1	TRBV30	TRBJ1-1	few	CAWKRTGGYTEAFF	TGTGCCTGGAAGAGGACAGGGGGCTACACTGAAGCTTTCTTT
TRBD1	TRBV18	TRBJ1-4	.	CASSPPAGGNEKLFF	TGTGCCAGCTCACCACCGGCAGGGGGTAATGAAAAACTGTTTTTT
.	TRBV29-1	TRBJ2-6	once	CSVQHNAPFSGANVLTF	TGCAGCGTACAACACAATGCCCCTTTCTCTGGGGCCAACGTCCTGACTTTC
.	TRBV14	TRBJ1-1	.	CASSRHRRTNTEAFF	TGTGCCAGCAGCAGACATCGACGGACGAACACTGAAGCTTTCTTT
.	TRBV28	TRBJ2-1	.	CAHTPRTYNEQFF	TGTGCACATACCCCCCGCACGTACAATGAGCAGTTCTTC
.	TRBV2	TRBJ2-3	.	CASRGGTDTQYF	TGTGCCAGCAGAGGGGGGACAGATACGCAGTATTTT
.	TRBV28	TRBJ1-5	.	CASSARPGIHQPQHF	TGTGCCAGCAGTGCCCGACCAGGTATCCATCAGCCCCAGCATTTT
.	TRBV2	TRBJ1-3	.	CASSVGTARNTIYF	TGTGCCAGCAGTGTCGGAACAGCCAGAAACACCATATATTTT
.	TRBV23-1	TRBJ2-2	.	CASSQSGKNTGELFF	TGCGCCAGCAGTCAATCAGGGAAGAACACCGGGGAGCTGTTTTTT
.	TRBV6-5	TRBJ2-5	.	CASSYSGQVETQYF	TGTGCCAGCAGTTACAGTGGGCAGGTAGAGACCCAGTACTTC
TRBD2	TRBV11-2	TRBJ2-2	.	CASSTNGLAGARDGELFF	TGTGCCAGCAGCACTAATGGACTAGCGGGAGCCCGGGATGGGGAGCTGTTTTTT
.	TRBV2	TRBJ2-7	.	CASSERQVRTYEQYF	TGTGCCAGCAGTGAGAGACAGGTGAGGACCTACGAGCAGTACTTC
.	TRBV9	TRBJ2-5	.	CASSVGLGTFQETQYF	TGTGCCAGCAGCGTAGGCCTCGGGACTTTTCAAGAGACCCAGTACTTC
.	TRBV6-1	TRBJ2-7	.	CASSDSPESEQYF	TGTGCCAGCAGTGATTCCCCCGAGAGCGAGCAGTACTTC
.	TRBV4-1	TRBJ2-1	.	CASSHPSRGIDEQFF	TGCGCCAGCAGCCACCCCTCTCGGGGGATCGATGAGCAGTTCTTC
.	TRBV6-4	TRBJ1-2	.	CASSDRTGYGYTF	TGTGCCAGCAGTGACCGCACAGGGTACGGCTACACCTTC
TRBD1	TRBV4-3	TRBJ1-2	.	CASSQDLQGGYQNYGYTF	TGCGCCAGCAGCCAAGACTTACAGGGGGGCTACCAAAACTATGGCTACACCTTC
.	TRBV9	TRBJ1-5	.	CASSRTVGGNQPQHF	TGTGCCAGCAGCCGCACGGTAGGGGGCAATCAGCCCCAGCATTTT
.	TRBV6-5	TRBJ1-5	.	CASSRIRSQPQHF	TGTGCCAGCAGTCGCATCCGATCTCAGCCCCAGCATTTT
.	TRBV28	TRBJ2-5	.	CASSLWMETQYF	TGTGCCAGCAGTTTATGGATGGAGACCCAGTACTTC
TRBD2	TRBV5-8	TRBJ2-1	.	CASSPGGNEQFF	TGTGCCAGCAGCCCGGGGGGCAATGAGCAGTTCTTC
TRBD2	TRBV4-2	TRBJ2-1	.	CASSQVGAGADYNEQFF	TGTGCCAGCAGCCAAGTCGGAGCGGGAGCGGACTACAATGAGCAGTTCTTC
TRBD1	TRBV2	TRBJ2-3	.	CASRNRGGTDTQYF	TGTGCCAGCAGAAACAGGGGTGGTACAGATACGCAGTATTTT
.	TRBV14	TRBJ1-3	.	CASSQPGGIHRNTIYF	TGTGCCAGCAGCCAACCGGGGGGCATCCATCGAAACACCATATATTTT